This paragraph reports one T cell receptor beta chain. The antigen remains undetermined. This entry belongs to a study of post-analysis software for immune sequencing data. Study results and limitations: A handful of TRBV segments occurring more often in patients than controls included TRBV5-6, TRBV5-1 and TRBV20-1.

Unique molecular identifiers tagged the TCR beta cDNA libraries. Via MiXCR, TCRdb re-called the PCR reads, giving one row per CDR3 protein. This sample has roughly 800,000 distinct CDR3 sequences, with 35% to 55% found just once. Germline CDR1 MNHEY, CDR2 SVGAGI. Trimming cost V 6 bases and J 2 bases, with 17 bases left between them. The CDR3 covers 15 residues. The chain links TRBV6-5 to TRBJ2-7, with D perhaps given as TRBD1 or TRBD2 (5 bases each). The sequence derives from a girl aged 5-17 years with multiple sclerosis. Source material: blood. Here the CDR3 reads CASRTTGGGAYEQYF. In nucleotides, the CDR3 is TGTGCCAGCAGAACTACAGGTGGAGGAGCCTACGAGCAGTACTTC.